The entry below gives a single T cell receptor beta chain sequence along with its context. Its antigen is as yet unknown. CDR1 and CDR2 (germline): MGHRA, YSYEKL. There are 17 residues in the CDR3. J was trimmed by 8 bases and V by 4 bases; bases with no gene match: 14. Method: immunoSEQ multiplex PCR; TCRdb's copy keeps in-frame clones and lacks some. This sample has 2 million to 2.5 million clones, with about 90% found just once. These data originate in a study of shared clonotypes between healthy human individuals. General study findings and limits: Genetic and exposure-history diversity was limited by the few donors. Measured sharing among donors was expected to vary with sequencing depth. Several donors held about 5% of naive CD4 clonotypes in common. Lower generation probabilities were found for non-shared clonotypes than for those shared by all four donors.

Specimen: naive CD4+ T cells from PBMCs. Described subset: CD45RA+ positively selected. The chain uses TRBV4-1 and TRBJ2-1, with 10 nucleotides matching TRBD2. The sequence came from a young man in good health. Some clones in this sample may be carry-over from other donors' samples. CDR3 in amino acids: CASSRSLGLARLDEQFF. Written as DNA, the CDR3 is TGCGCCAGCAGCCGTTCCCTGGGACTAGCGAGACTTGATGAGCAGTTCTTC.